This TCR beta chain was profiled in a study of PD-L1 blockade in urothelial cancer. The overall study: Samples of blood were analyzed 3 weeks (second dose) and 6 weeks after treatment start. A median of approximately 150,000 T cells was found in the blood samples.

The assay was immunoSEQ multiplex PCR, and TCRdb's table has in-frame clones only and misses some. The top ten hold over 1.5% of the sample, which has roughly 120,000 clones, roughly 89% seen once. Time point reported: peripheral blood 6 weeks after treatment start. CDR1 is MGHRA and CDR2 is YSYEKL in the germline V gene. Trimming took off 1 base at V and 3 bases at J, with 7 bases between the two ends. The CDR3 consists of 13 residues. The sample here was PBMCs, taken around atezolizumab (anti-PD-L1) treatment. The sequence came from a man between 60 and 75 years old with urothelial cancer. The gene calls are TRBV4-1 and TRBJ2-7, with D perhaps TRBD2 (5 bases). This CDR3 reads CASSQAGIYEQYF. CDR3 coding DNA: TGCGCCAGCAGCCAAGCGGGGATCTACGAGCAGTACTTC.